The present T cell receptor (beta chain) was sequenced within a study of blood T cell repertoires in COVID-19. About the research overall: PBMCs, B-cell-depleted T cells, or T cells were the source of the cDNA or gDNA that made up the material.

V was cut by 7 bases and J by 0 bases, with 21 bases left in between. The V gene's germline CDR1 is LNHDA and CDR2 SQIVND (reference sequence). This CDR3 has 17 amino acids. This clone was recorded once. Source study methods: Using reference gene primer amplification, nucleated cell counts were estimated. TCRdb's table, derived via immunoSEQ multiplex PCR, lists solely in-frame clones and lacks some. D and trimming were read from the DNA, whereas the V and J calls and clone size are those reported in that table. The sample has roughly 97,000 clones, 84% seen once. Material for sequencing was peripheral blood. The chain carries TRBV19 and TRBJ1-2; the D gene is possibly TRBD1 (6 bases). This receptor was taken from a man aged 60-69 years with acute or convalescent COVID-19. The CDR3 sequence: CASNNRDKSDPNYGYTF. CDR3 DNA: TGTGCCAGTAATAATAGGGACAAGTCAGACCCTAACTATGGCTACACCTTC.